This TCR beta chain comes out of a study of OX40 agonist ivuxolimab in advanced cancers. About the investigation overall: The costimulatory receptor OX40 (CD134) was targeted by ivuxolimab, a fully human IgG2 agonistic monoclonal antibody. The monotherapy dose-escalation portion (N ≈ 55 patients) of the phase I ivuxolimab trial is reported in the paper. Prior anti-PD-1, anti-PD-L1 or anti-CTLA-4 therapy was permitted, and checkpoint inhibitors had been received by about 36% of dose-escalation patients. The purpose of peripheral TCRbeta sequencing was to test whether ivuxolimab changed TCR sequence diversity and led to clonal T-cell expansion. In the dose-escalation cohort, 70% to 90% of patients were male, and the mean age was roughly 60 years with a range of roughly 20 to 80. Of the 50 to 55 dose-escalation patients, hepatocellular carcinoma was present in about 20, melanoma in approximately 15, renal cell carcinoma in 9 and head and neck cancer in 9. Partial responses occurred in three dose-escalation patients: two with cutaneous melanoma and one with hepatocellular carcinoma. Intravenous ivuxolimab was administered to patients every 2 weeks at six dose levels: 0.01, 0.1, 0.3, 1.5, 3 and 10 mg/kg. Overall results and qualifications from the work: In the 0.1-3.0 mg/kg groups, partial responders were among the patients with the lowest normalized peripheral clonal expansion, particularly in CD8+ T cells. At doses from 0.1 to 3.0 mg/kg, clonal expansion was seen in both CD4+ and CD8+ blood T cells between baseline and week 6. On average, CD8+ T cells showed more expanded clones than CD4+ T cells after ivuxolimab. Low levels of normalized T-cell clonal expansion were also shown by some nonresponding patients. Antigen specificity was not determined for the clonally expanded peripheral T cells.

Notes on this clone: Its cognate antigen has yet to be identified. It has no much larger one-base neighbor in the sample; base qualities were not kept.

Genomic DNA was extracted from sorted cells for sequencing of the TCRbeta CDR3 region. The immunoSEQ Assay was used to sequence the TCRbeta CDR3 regions. As stored in TCRdb, this immuneACCESS dataset retains in-frame rearrangements with V and J assigned. A fraction of the clones does not appear; measured against another copy, unresolved V genes explain less than half of the discrepancy, and the remainder lacks a known reason. In this sample the table shows around 49,000 clones, over 65% of which occur a single time. The top ten constitute 15% of the sample. In the germline V gene (reference sequence), CDR1 corresponds to PRHDT and CDR2 to FYEKMQ. V is cut by 4 bases and J by 6 bases, and the space between the germline ends is 13 bases. The CDR3 contains 13 residues, cysteine and phenylalanine counted. The DNA shown is the 39-base CDR3, in frame from base 1. The trial excluded patients who had a history of autoimmune disease or were on systemic immunosuppression. In every dose cohort, peripheral blood was drawn for TCR sequencing at baseline, cycle 4 day 1, and cycle 7 day 1. Samples were obtained from an open-label, multicenter, first-in-human phase I dose-escalation trial of ivuxolimab. Adults with locally advanced or metastatic head and neck squamous cell, hepatocellular, melanoma or renal cell carcinoma were enrolled in the trial. Before TCR sequencing, CD4+ and CD8+ T cells were separately sorted from peripheral blood.

The sample here was CD4+ or CD8+ T cells sorted from blood, taken in a trial of the OX40 agonist ivuxolimab. The chain links TRBV13 with TRBJ2-7, with the D call perhaps TRBD1 or TRBD2, each one matching 7 bases. The source is an adult with an advanced solid tumor such as melanoma, head and neck, liver or kidney cancer. CDR3 protein: CASSSTGRGEQYF. The DNA reads TGTGCCAGCAGCTCGACAGGGAGGGGCGAGCAGTACTTC.